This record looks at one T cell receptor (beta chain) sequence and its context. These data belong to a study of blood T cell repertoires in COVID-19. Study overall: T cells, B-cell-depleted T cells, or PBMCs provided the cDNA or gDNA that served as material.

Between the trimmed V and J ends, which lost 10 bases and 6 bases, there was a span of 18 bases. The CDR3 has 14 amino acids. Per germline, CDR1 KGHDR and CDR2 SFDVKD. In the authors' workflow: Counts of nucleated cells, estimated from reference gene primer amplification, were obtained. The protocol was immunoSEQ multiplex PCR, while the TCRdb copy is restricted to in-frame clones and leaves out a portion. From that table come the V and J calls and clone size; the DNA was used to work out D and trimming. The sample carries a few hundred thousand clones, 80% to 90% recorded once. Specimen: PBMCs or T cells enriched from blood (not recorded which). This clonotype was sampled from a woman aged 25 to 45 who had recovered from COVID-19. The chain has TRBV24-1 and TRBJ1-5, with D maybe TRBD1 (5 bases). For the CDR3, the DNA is TGTGCCACTTCTCAGGGCGGTTGGGGTCAGCCCCAGCATTTT. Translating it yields CATSQGGWGQPQHF.